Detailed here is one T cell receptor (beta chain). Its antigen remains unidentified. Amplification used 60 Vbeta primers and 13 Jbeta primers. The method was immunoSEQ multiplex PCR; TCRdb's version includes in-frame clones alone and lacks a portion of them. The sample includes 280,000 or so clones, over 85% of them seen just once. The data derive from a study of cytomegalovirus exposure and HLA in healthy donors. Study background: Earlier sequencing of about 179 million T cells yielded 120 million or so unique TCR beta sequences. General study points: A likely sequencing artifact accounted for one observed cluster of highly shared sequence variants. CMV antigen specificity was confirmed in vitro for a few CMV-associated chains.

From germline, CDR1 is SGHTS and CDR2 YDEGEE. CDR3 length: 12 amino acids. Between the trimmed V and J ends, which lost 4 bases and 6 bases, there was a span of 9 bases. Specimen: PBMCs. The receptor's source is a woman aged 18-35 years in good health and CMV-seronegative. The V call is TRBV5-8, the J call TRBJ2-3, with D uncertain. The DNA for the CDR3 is TGTGCCAGCAGCCACCAGTCCGATACGCAGTATTTT. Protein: CASSHQSDTQYF. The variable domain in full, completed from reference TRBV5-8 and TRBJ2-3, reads EAGVTQSPTHLIKTRGQQATLRCSPISGHTSVYWYQQALGLGLQFLLWYDEGEERNRGNFPPRFSGRQFPNYSSELNVNALELEDSALYLCASSHQSDTQYFGPGTRLTVL.